This entry lists 10 T cell receptor beta chains sequenced from one sample in a study of blood T cell repertoires in COVID-19. The repertoire was sequenced with immunoSEQ multiplex PCR; TCRdb's copy has only in-frame clones and lacks some. The sample has fewer than 350,000 clones, around 89% seen once. Sequenced input: peripheral blood. These receptors all stem from a man aged 40-55 years with acute or convalescent COVID-19.

The V gene is TRBV7-9, the J gene TRBJ1-2, with D perhaps matching TRBD1 (6 bases). CDR3 size: 17 residues. V shed 4 bases and J shed 3 bases, with 21 bases lying between them. The germline V gene encodes CDR1 SEHNR and CDR2 FQNEAQ (reference sequence). For the CDR3, the DNA is TGTGCCAGCAGCTCCAACCCCGGTAAGGGGGAAGACTATGGCTACACCTTC. Encoded protein: CASSSNPGKGEDYGYTF.

The chain has TRBV6-1 and TRBJ1-5; no clear D. Deletions cut 2 bases from V and 3 bases from J, with 14 bases between. The CDR3 sequence is 16 residues long. Per the germline V gene, CDR1 is MNHNS and CDR2 is SASEGT. The CDR3 protein is CASSEMVLLSNQPQHF. CDR3 DNA: TGTGCCAGCAGTGAAATGGTACTTCTTTCCAATCAGCCCCAGCATTTT.

The genes are TRBV10-3 and TRBJ1-2; 8 positions agree with TRBD1. This CDR3 is 18 amino acids long. From germline, CDR1 is ENHRY and CDR2 SYGVKD. The junction had 18 bases not matched to a gene; V was cut back by 3 bases and J by 6 bases. The CDR3 nucleotides are TGTGCCATCAGTGATAATGGGGAACAGGGGGTATCCATGAATGGCTACACCTTC. It codes for CAISDNGEQGVSMNGYTF.

This clone has only a few counts. The J gene is TRBJ1-2, the V gene TRBV12-5; 9 bases fit TRBD1. Germline V gene sequence: CDR1 LGHNT, CDR2 FRNRAP. V shed 7 bases, J shed 3 bases, and the junction held 12 bases outside the gene matches. This CDR3 comprises 16 residues. The CDR3 bases are TGTGCTAGTGCTTTCCCTTACAGGGGGCTAGACTATGGCTACACCTTC. It encodes CASAFPYRGLDYGYTF.

The CDR3 is CASSPTGDGYTF. CDR3 bases: TGTGCCAGCAGCCCGACAGGGGATGGCTACACCTTC. The chain links TRBV14 to TRBJ1-2; 8 bases are a match to TRBD1. Trimming at V came to 4 bases and at J to 6 bases, leaving 1 base not matched to a gene. The CDR3 length is 12 residues. Germline V gives CDR1 SGHDN, CDR2 FVKESK. The entire variable domain, with the rest obtained from reference TRBV14 and TRBJ1-2, is as follows: EAGVTQFPSHSVIEKGQTVTLRCDPISGHDNLYWYRRVMGKEIKFLLHFVKESKQDESGMPNNRFLAERTGGTYSTLKVQPAELEDSGVYFCASSPTGDGYTFGSGTRLTVV.

V usage is TRBV7-2 and J usage is TRBJ2-2, with D tentatively TRBD1 (6 bases). The CDR3 runs 17 residues. V gave up 0 bases and J gave up 7 bases, with 18 bases separating them. Germline V gene lookup returns CDR1 SGHTA and CDR2 FQGNSA. Here the CDR3 reads CASSLASGRGMNGELFF. The CDR3 DNA follows: TGTGCCAGCAGCTTAGCGTCGGGCAGGGGAATGAACGGGGAGCTGTTTTTT.

This clone came up a few times. This chain connects TRBV2 to TRBJ2-7, with TRBD2 matching 13 bases. This CDR3 has 14 amino acids. The germline CDR1 and CDR2 sequences are SNHLY and FYNNEI. The ends lost 6 bases at V and 2 bases at J; junction bases unmatched: 1. CDR3 sequence (DNA): TGTGCCAGCAGCGGACTAGCGGGGGCCTACGAGCAGTACTTC. Its protein product is CASSGLAGAYEQYF.

This clone showed up just once. V usage is TRBV6-5 and J usage is TRBJ1-5; TRBD1 might be the D (6 bases). CDR3 length: 16 amino acids. Per germline, CDR1 MNHEY and CDR2 SVGAGI. Trimming removed 4 bases from V and 3 bases from J, with 16 bases in between. CDR3 bases: TGTGCCAGCAGTTCACCGACCAGGGGATCCAATCAGCCCCAGCATTTT. This codes for CASSSPTRGSNQPQHF.

This clone was counted once. This chain joins TRBV2 and TRBJ1-1; D is perhaps TRBD1 (5 bases). Per germline, CDR1 SNHLY and CDR2 FYNNEI. V gave up 7 bases and J gave up 2 bases, with 20 bases separating them. This CDR3 comprises 16 residues. CDR3 sequence: CASTPEGTGLNTEAFF. The CDR3 DNA reads as TGTGCCAGCACCCCGGAGGGAACAGGTCTTAACACTGAAGCTTTCTTT. Filled out from reference TRBV2 and TRBJ1-1, the complete variable domain reads EPEVTQTPSHQVTQMGQEVILRCVPISNHLYFYWYRQILGQKVEFLVSFYNNEISEKSEIFDDQFSVERPDGSNFTLKIRSTKLEDSAMYFCASTPEGTGLNTEAFFGQGTRLTVV.

The chain employs TRBV15 and TRBJ1-3; D gene ambiguous. Germline V CDR1 and CDR2: LNHNV, YYDKDF (reference sequence). V lost 0 bases and J lost 4, with 13 bases in between. CDR3 length: 16 residues. The CDR3 protein is CATSRDVWSRGNTIYF. The CDR3 DNA sequence: TGTGCCACCAGCAGAGACGTATGGAGCCGAGGAAACACCATATATTTT.